This T cell receptor (beta chain) appears in the sequencing data of a study of T cell repertoires in cytomegalovirus infection (dated by TCRdb to 2018 to 2020). For the wider study: Because public TCR beta signatures pointed to carriage of CMV infection together with the matching HLA type, the HLA type of each donor mattered for the analysis.

About this clonotype: The target of this receptor is not known. Per-base qualities were not stored, and no clone one base away is much larger.

Sequencing was performed on an Illumina HiSeq 1500. TCRdb ran its own pipeline on the public reads, namely fastp trimming at Q25 and MiXCR clone calling, and kept in-frame beta chains. A single entry per CDR3 protein holds the most common genes and DNA from its merged rows. In all, the sample holds about 530,000 distinct CDR3 sequences, and around 27% of those were seen once. About 13% of the sample comes from the top ten. Findings and caveats that apply to the study as a whole: In both this cohort and an independent cohort of several hundred donors, the cumulative frequency of public TCR beta family members distinguished carriers of CMV infection plus the relevant HLA type. In the ex vivo response, HLA-C-restricted CMV-specific TCR beta clonotypes were dominant, and in two of eight donors the single most frequent clonotype came from this HLA-C-restricted group.

The germline V gene encodes CDR1 MDHEN and CDR2 SYDVKM. Reading from cysteine to phenylalanine, the CDR3 counts 15 amino acids. Of the read, only the CDR3 DNA is kept; its 45 bases are in frame from base 1. At the junction V is shortened by 2 bases and J by 6 bases, with 16 bases in between. The sequenced material came from PBMCs. The chain couples TRBV28 to TRBJ1-2; the D gene is perhaps TRBD1, on 6 matching bases. The sequence came from a human donor in good health (CMV status not recorded). Some clones in this sample may be carry-over from other donors' samples. The DNA reads as follows: TGTGCCAGCAGTTTACCGGGACACCCGAACCATGGCTACACCTTC. The encoded protein is CASSLPGHPNHGYTF.